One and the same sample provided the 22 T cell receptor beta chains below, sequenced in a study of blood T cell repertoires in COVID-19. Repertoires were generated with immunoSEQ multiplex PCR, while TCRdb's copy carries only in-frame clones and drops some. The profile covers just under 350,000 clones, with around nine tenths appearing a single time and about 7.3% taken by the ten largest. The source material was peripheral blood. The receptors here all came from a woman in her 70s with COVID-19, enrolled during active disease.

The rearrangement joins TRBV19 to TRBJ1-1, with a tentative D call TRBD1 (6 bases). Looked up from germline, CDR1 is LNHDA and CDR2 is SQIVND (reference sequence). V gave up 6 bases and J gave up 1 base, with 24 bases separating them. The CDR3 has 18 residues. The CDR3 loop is CASSSPGAGGRRNTEAFF. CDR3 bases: TGTGCCAGTAGCTCCCCCGGGGCGGGGGGCAGGAGGAACACTGAAGCTTTCTTT.

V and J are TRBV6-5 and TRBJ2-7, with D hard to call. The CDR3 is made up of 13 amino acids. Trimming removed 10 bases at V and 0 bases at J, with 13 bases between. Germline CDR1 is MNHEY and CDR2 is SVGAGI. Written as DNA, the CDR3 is TGTGCCACCCAGGTTGCCTTCTCCTACGAGCAGTACTTC. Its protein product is CATQVAFSYEQYF.

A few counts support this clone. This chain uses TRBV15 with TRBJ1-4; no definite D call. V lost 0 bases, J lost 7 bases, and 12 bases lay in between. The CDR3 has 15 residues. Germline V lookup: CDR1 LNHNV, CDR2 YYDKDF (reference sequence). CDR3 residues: CATSRDLAAIEKLFF. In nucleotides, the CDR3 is TGTGCCACCAGCAGAGATTTGGCTGCCATTGAAAAACTGTTTTTT. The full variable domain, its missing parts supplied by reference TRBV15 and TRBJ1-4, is DAMVIQNPRYQVTQFGKPVTLSCSQTLNHNVMYWYQQKSSQAPKLLFHYYDKDFNNEADTPDNFQSRRPNTSFCFLDIRSPGLGDTAMYLCATSRDLAAIEKLFFGSGTQLSVL.

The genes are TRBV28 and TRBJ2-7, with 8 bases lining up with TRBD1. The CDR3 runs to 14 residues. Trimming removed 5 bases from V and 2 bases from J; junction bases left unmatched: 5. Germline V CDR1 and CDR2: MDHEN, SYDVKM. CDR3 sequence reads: CASSRQGPPYEQYF. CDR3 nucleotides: TGTGCCAGCAGTCGACAGGGGCCACCCTACGAGCAGTACTTC. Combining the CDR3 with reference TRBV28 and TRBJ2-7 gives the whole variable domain DVKVTQSSRYLVKRTGEKVFLECVQDMDHENMFWYRQDPGLGLRLIYFSYDVKMKEKGDIPEGYSVSREKKERFSLILESASTNQTSMYLCASSRQGPPYEQYFGPGTRLTVT.

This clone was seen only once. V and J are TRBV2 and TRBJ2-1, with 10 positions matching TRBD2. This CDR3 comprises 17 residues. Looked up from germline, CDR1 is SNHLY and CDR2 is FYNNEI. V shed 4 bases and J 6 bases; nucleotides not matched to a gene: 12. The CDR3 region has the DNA TGTGCCAGCAGTGCTACAGCGGGGGGGGAAACTTCCAATGAGCAGTTCTTC. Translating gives CASSATAGGETSNEQFF.

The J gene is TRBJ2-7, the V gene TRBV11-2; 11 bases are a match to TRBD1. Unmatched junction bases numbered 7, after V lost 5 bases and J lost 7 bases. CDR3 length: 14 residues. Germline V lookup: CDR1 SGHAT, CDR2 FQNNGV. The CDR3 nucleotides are TGTGCCAGCAGCCTAGGACAGGGGGCGGGAGAGCAGTACTTC. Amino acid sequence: CASSLGQGAGEQYF. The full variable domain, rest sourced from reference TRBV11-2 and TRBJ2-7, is EAGVAQSPRYKIIEKRQSVAFWCNPISGHATLYWYQQILGQGPKLLIQFQNNGVVDDSQLPKDRFSAERLKGVDSTLKIQPAKLEDSAVYLCASSLGQGAGEQYFGPGTRLTVT.

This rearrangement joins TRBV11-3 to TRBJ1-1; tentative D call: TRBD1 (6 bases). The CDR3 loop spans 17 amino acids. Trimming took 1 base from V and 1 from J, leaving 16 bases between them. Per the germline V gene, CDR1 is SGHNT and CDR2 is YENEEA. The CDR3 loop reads CASSLGDRIQGNTEAFF. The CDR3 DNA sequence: TGTGCCAGCAGCTTAGGTGACAGGATTCAGGGGAACACTGAAGCTTTCTTT.

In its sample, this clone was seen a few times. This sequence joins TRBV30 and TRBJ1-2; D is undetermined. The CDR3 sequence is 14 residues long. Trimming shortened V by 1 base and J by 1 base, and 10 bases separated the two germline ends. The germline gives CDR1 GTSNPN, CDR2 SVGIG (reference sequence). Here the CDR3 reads CAWSESEFNYGYTF. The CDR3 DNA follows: TGTGCCTGGAGTGAAAGCGAGTTTAACTATGGCTACACCTTC.

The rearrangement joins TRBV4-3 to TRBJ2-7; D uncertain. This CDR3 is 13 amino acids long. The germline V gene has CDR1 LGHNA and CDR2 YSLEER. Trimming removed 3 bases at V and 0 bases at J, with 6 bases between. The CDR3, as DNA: TGCGCCAGCAGCCAGGGCACCTCCTACGAGCAGTACTTC. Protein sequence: CASSQGTSYEQYF.

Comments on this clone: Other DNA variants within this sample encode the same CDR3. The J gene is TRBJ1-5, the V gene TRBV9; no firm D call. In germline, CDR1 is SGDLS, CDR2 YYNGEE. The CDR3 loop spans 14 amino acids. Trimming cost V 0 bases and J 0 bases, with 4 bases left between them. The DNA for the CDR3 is TGTGCCAGCAGCGTAGGAGGTAGCAATCAGCCCCAGCATTTT. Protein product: CASSVGGSNQPQHF.

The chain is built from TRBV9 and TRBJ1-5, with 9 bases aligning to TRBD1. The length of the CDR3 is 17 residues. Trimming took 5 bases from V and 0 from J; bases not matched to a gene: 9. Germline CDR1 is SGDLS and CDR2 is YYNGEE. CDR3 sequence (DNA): TGTGCCAGCAGTCCCGGGACAGGGACTAATAGCAATCAGCCCCAGCATTTT. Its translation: CASSPGTGTNSNQPQHF.

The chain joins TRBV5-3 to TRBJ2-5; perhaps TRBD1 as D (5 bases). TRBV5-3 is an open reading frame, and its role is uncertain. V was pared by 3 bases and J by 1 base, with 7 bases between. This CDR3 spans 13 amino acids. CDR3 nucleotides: TGTGCCAGAAGCTCTAGGGGCCAAGAGACCCAGTACTTC. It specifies CARSSRGQETQYF.

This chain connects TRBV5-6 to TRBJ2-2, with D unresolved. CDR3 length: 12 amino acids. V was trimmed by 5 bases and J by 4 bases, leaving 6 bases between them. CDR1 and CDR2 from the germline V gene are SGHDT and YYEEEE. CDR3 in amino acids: CASSLPTGELFF. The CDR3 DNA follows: TGTGCCAGCAGTCTTCCCACCGGGGAGCTGTTTTTT.

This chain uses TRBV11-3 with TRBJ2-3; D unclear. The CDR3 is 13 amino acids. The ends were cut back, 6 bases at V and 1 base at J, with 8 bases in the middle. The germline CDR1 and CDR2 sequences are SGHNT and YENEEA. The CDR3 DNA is TGTGCCAGCAGTATAGCCGGCACAGATACGCAGTATTTT. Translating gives CASSIAGTDTQYF.

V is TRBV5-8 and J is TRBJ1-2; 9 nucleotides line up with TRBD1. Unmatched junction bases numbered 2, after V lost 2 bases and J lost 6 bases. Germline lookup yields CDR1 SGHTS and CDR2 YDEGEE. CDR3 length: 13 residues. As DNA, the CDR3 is TGTGCCAGCAGCTTTCGGACAGGGGATGGCTACACCTTC. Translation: CASSFRTGDGYTF.

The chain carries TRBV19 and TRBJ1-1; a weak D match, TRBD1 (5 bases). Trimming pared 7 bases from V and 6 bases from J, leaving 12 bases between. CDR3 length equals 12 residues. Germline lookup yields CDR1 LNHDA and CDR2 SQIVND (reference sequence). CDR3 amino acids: CASTIGGSEAFF. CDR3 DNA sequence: TGTGCCAGTACCATTGGGGGGTCTGAAGCTTTCTTT.

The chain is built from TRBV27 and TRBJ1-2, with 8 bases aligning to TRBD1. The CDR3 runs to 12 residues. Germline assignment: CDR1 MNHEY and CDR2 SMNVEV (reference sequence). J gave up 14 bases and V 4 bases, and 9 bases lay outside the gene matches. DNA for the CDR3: TGTGCCAGCAGTTCGACCCCCAGGGGGCTTACCTTC. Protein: CASSSTPRGLTF.

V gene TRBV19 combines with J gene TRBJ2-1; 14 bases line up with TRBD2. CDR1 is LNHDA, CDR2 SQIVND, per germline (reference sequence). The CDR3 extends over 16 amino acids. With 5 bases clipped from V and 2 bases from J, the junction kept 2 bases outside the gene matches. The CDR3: CASSPGLAGAYNEQFF. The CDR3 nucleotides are TGTGCCAGTAGTCCGGGACTAGCGGGGGCCTACAATGAGCAGTTCTTC.

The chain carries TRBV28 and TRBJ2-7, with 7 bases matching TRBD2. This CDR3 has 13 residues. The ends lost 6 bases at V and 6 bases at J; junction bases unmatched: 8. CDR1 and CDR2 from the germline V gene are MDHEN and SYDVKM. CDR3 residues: CASSAGELLEQYF. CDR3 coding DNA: TGTGCCAGCAGCGCGGGGGAGTTGCTCGAGCAGTACTTC.

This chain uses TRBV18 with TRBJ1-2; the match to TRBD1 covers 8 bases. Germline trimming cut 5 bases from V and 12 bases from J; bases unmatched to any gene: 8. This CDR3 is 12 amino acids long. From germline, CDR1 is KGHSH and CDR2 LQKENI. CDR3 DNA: TGTGCCAGCTCAGCCCTGACAGGGGACCACACCTTC. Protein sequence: CASSALTGDHTF.

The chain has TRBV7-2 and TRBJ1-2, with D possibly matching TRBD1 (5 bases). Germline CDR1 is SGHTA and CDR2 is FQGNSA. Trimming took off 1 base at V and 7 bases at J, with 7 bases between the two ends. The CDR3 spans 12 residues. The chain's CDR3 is CASSLVGAGYTF. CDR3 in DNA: TGTGCCAGCAGCTTAGTAGGGGCTGGCTACACCTTC.

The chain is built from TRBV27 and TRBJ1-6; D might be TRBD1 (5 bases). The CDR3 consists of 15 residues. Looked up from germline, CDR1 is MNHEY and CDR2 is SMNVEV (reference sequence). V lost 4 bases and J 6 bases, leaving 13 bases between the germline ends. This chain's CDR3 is CASSSQGVPNSPLHF. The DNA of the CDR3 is TGTGCCAGCAGTTCCCAGGGCGTTCCTAATTCACCCCTCCACTTT.